This TCR beta chain was retrieved from a study of shared clonotypes between healthy human individuals. Of note for this clone: The antigen is undetermined.

Genomic DNA (from each subset) was split evenly across several immunoSEQ plates. Sequencing used immunoSEQ multiplex PCR; TCRdb keeps in-frame clones, though not all of them. Of millions of clones in the sample, about 93% were seen once. Study-level findings and limits: Relative to clonotypes present in all four donors, those not shared had lower generation probabilities.

CD45RO-negative cells were positively selected for CCR7, leaving out terminally differentiated effector memory CD45RA+ cells. The origin of this receptor is a man between 18 and 35 years old in good health. Some clones in this sample may be carry-over from other donors' samples. The sample was naive CD8+ T cells from PBMCs.

The CDR3 bases are TGTGCCAGCAGTTTATCTGCGGCTACAATCTACGAGCAGTACTTC. Its translation is CASSLSAATIYEQYF. The chain employs TRBV27 and TRBJ2-7; D remains ambiguous. The CDR3 length is 15 residues. Germline lookup yields CDR1 MNHEY and CDR2 SMNVEV (reference sequence). Trimming shortened V by 0 bases and J by 3 bases, and 12 bases separated the two germline ends.